Each of the 5 T cell receptor beta chains below was sequenced from the same sample in a study of cytomegalovirus exposure and HLA in healthy donors. PCR amplification relied on 60 Vbeta primers (plus 13 Jbeta primers). Libraries were prepared by immunoSEQ multiplex PCR; TCRdb keeps only in-frame clonotypes and omits some of them. Found here are approximately 92,000 clones, roughly 80% of them singletons; the top ten hold roughly 1.1%. Sequenced input: PBMCs. All receptors come from a girl aged 2 to 9 in good health and CMV-seropositive.

V is TRBV4-2 and J is TRBJ2-7, with 8 bases identical to TRBD2. Per germline, CDR1 LGHNA and CDR2 YNFKEQ. The V segment lost 1 base and the J segment 1 base; nucleotides outside the gene matches: 6. The CDR3 is made up of 16 amino acids. CDR3: CASSQVSGSISYEQYF. DNA of the CDR3: TGTGCCAGCAGCCAAGTAAGCGGGAGTATTTCCTACGAGCAGTACTTC.

The chain recombines TRBV7-2 with TRBJ2-5, with 10 bases lining up with TRBD2. The CDR3 has 16 residues. Losses at the gene ends were 4 bases for V and 3 bases for J; bases not matched to a gene: 8. The germline gives CDR1 SGHTA, CDR2 FQGNSA. CDR3 nucleotide sequence: TGTGCCAGCAGCTGGGGTCTAGCGGGAGCGAAAGAGACCCAGTACTTC. It is translated as CASSWGLAGAKETQYF. Filled out from reference TRBV7-2 and TRBJ2-5, the complete variable domain reads GAGVSQSPSNKVTEKGKDVELRCDPISGHTALYWYRQSLGQGLEFLIYFQGNSAPDKSGLPSDRFSAERTGGSVSTLTIQRTQQEDSAVYLCASSWGLAGAKETQYFGPGTRLLVL.

V is TRBV28 and J is TRBJ1-1; no clear D gene. V dropped 5 bases and J dropped 4 bases, with 20 bases sitting between them. The CDR3 loop spans 16 amino acids. CDR1 and CDR2 (germline): MDHEN, SYDVKM. The chain's CDR3 is CASSLPRVEAGTEAFF. Here the CDR3 DNA reads TGTGCCAGCAGTCTCCCCAGAGTCGAAGCGGGCACTGAAGCTTTCTTT.

This clone was observed a few times. The CDR3 region is CASSDGLAGSTDTQYF. The CDR3 nucleotides are TGTGCCAGCAGCGACGGACTAGCGGGATCCACAGATACGCAGTATTTT. This sequence joins TRBV7-2 and TRBJ2-3; the match to TRBD2 covers 12 bases. Losses at the gene ends were 5 bases for V and 2 bases for J; bases not matched to a gene: 5. Germline-derived CDR1 and CDR2 are SGHTA and FQGNSA. CDR3 size: 16 residues.

The chain uses TRBV30 and TRBJ1-2; tentative D call: TRBD1 (5 bases). Trimming shortened V by 2 bases and J by 8 bases, and 21 bases separated the two germline ends. This CDR3 comprises 15 residues. Germline loops: CDR1 GTSNPN, CDR2 SVGIG (reference sequence). The CDR3 loop reads CAWSLPLGGDGGYTF. CDR3 bases: TGTGCCTGGAGTCTCCCCCTCGGGGGTGATGGGGGCTACACCTTC.